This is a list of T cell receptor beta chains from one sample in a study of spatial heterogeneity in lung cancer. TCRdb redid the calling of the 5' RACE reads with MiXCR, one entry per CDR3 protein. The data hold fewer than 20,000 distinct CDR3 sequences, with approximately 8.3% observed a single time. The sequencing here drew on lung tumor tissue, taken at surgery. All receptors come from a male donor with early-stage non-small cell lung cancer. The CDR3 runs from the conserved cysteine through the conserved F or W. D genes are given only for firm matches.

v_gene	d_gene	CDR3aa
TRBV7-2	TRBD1	CASSLRTGRYNEQFF
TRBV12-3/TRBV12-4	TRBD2	CASSFRVAGDVPDTQYF
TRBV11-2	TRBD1	CASSRTGPLNTEAFF
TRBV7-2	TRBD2	CASSGLAGDGAKNIQYF
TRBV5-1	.	CASSPVGDQPQHF
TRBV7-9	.	CASSPGSLYEQYF
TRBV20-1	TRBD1	CSAGRQGYNSPLHF
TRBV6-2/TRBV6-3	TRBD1	CASSYTGGNQPQHF
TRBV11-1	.	CASSLVAMGTEAFF
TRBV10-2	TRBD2	CASSMGRGLGCQETQYF
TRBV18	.	CASSPLGDTPLHF
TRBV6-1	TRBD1	CASKKDRGETQYF
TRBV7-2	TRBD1	CAYFYCGQGANEDQPQHF
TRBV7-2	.	CASSLATFGTQPQHF
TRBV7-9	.	CASSLDPVNSPLHF
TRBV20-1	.	CSAPDSLGQSYNSPLHF
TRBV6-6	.	CASESPTGVSYEQYF
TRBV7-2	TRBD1	CASREQGRTYNEQFF
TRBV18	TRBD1	CASSNTGVGNQPQHF
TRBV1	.	CTSSRVYAYEQYF
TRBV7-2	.	CATERLADYEQYF
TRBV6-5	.	CASSPRGGLYNEQFF
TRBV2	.	CASSEALRMNTEAFF
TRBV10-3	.	CAITDRPPKSYNEQFF
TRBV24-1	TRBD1	CATSDRQGPDQDTQYF
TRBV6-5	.	CASSGSIHGYTF
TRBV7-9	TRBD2	CASSPEVAGVTGELFF
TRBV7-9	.	CASSPHRVGNTEAFF
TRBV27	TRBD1	CASSWDRVRYEQYF
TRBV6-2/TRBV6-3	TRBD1	CASSGAPGQGYTGELFF
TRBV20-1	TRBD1	CSARTGGRTIQYF
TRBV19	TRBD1	CASRTGGRGSPLHF
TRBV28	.	CASRFAGAATEAFF
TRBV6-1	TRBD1	CASSEGTGNYGYTF
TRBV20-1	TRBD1	CSARDVAGGIEAFF
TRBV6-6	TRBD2	CASSEALAGGGETQYF
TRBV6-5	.	CASSYGVGNQPQHF
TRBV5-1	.	CASTRGTGTDTQYF
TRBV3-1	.	CASSQAVERDTQYF
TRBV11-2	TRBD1	CASRLSTGYNEQFF
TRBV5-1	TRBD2	CASSLALAGGYDTQYF
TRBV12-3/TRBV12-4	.	CASSFRGAQHF
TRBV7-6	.	CASSKSLGGYTDTQYF
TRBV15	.	CATSRYLGGNQPQHF
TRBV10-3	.	CAISDGRENTDTQYF
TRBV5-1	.	CASSLAGRVTRETQYF
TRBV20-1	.	CSARVTGTYEQYF
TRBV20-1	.	CSARDPLNQPQHF
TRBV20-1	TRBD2	CSANRPGGAPDTQYF
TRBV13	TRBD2	CASRLRGEGRTSYNEQFF
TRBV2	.	CASRKGTTNEKLFF
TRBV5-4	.	CASSKNRGSDTQYF
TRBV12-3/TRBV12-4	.	CASSLSDSTDTQYF